The rows below give T cell receptor beta chains drawn from one sample of a study of T cell responses to AZD1222 COVID-19 vaccine. Profiling relied on immunoSEQ multiplex PCR, and the TCRdb table lists in-frame clones only, not all of them. The sample has more than 85,000 clones; around 87% are singletons. The input for sequencing was peripheral blood, taken on day 0 of AZD1222 vaccination. These receptors came from an adult in good health. Each CDR3 is given with its conserved first and last residue. Fields, in order: clone size, J gene, D gene, V gene, CDR3 protein, CDR3 DNA. A D gene is named only where the DNA matches it firmly. Size is stated for part of the rows, as once, few or many counts, or as a class when the clone is expanded.

clone size: once
J gene: TRBJ2-5
D gene: NA
V gene: TRBV27
CDR3 protein: CASSFYGQEETQYF
CDR3 DNA: TGTGCCAGCAGTTTCTACGGGCAGGAAGAGACCCAGTACTTC

clone size: NA
J gene: TRBJ1-6
D gene: NA
V gene: TRBV5-1
CDR3 protein: CASSLRPVTGADVGRSPLHF
CDR3 DNA: TGCGCCAGCAGCTTGCGGCCCGTGACAGGCGCCGATGTGGGACGTTCACCCCTCCACTTT

clone size: few
J gene: TRBJ2-7
D gene: NA
V gene: TRBV25-1
CDR3 protein: CASSGLQTLEQYF
CDR3 DNA: TGTGCCAGCAGTGGTCTTCAGACCCTCGAGCAGTACTTC

clone size: NA
J gene: TRBJ2-4
D gene: NA
V gene: TRBV7-2
CDR3 protein: CASSPWTVQNIQYF
CDR3 DNA: TGTGCCAGCAGCCCTTGGACAGTCCAAAACATTCAGTACTTC

clone size: NA
J gene: TRBJ2-5
D gene: NA
V gene: TRBV5-1
CDR3 protein: CASSFAFRGETQYF
CDR3 DNA: TGCGCCAGCAGCTTTGCTTTCAGGGGAGAGACCCAGTACTTC

clone size: NA
J gene: TRBJ1-1
D gene: TRBD1
V gene: TRBV28
CDR3 protein: CASSLGTGNTEAFF
CDR3 DNA: TGTGCCAGCAGTCTTGGGACAGGGAACACTGAAGCTTTCTTT

clone size: NA
J gene: TRBJ2-1
D gene: NA
V gene: TRBV18
CDR3 protein: CASSRRQDPLEGEQFF
CDR3 DNA: TGTGCCAGCTCACGACGACAGGACCCCTTGGAGGGCGAGCAGTTCTTC

clone size: few
J gene: TRBJ2-5
D gene: NA
V gene: TRBV27
CDR3 protein: CASKKINQETQYF
CDR3 DNA: TGTGCCAGCAAAAAAATTAACCAAGAGACCCAGTACTTC

clone size: NA
J gene: TRBJ2-3
D gene: NA
V gene: TRBV10-3
CDR3 protein: CAISEGGPDTQYF
CDR3 DNA: TGTGCCATCAGTGAGGGAGGCCCAGATACGCAGTATTTT

clone size: NA
J gene: TRBJ2-7
D gene: NA
V gene: TRBV18
CDR3 protein: CASSFGSYYEQYF
CDR3 DNA: TGTGCCAGCTCCTTTGGGAGCTACTACGAGCAGTACTTC

clone size: few
J gene: TRBJ1-5
D gene: NA
V gene: TRBV24-1
CDR3 protein: CATSDFNTCNQPQHF
CDR3 DNA: TGTGCCACCAGTGATTTTAACACTTGCAATCAGCCCCAGCATTTT

clone size: NA
J gene: TRBJ2-3
D gene: TRBD2
V gene: TRBV5-6
CDR3 protein: CASRRLSGTSTDTQYF
CDR3 DNA: TGTGCCAGCAGGAGATTGAGCGGGACCAGCACAGATACGCAGTATTTT

clone size: NA
J gene: TRBJ1-4
D gene: NA
V gene: TRBV7-2
CDR3 protein: CASSLSVATNEKLFF
CDR3 DNA: TGTGCCAGCAGCTTATCCGTTGCAACTAATGAAAAACTGTTTTTT

clone size: NA
J gene: TRBJ1-2
D gene: NA
V gene: TRBV6-1
CDR3 protein: CASSEQGYGYTF
CDR3 DNA: TGTGCCAGCAGTGAACAGGGGTATGGCTACACCTTC